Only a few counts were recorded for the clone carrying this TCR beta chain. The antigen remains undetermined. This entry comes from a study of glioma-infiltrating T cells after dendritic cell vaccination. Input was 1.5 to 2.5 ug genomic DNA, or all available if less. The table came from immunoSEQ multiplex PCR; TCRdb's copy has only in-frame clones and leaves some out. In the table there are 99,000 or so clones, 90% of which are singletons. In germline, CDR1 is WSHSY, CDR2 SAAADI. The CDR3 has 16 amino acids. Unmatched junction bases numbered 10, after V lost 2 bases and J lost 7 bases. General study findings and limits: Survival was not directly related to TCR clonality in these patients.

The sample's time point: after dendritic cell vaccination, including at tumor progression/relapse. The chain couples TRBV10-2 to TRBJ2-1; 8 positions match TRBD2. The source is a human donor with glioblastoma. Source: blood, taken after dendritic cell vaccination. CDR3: CASSEGRASGWNEQFF. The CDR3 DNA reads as TGCGCCAGCAGTGAGGGAAGGGCTAGCGGGTGGAATGAGCAGTTCTTC.